The 23 T cell receptor beta chains presented below share a single source sample, sequenced in a study of blood T cell repertoires in COVID-19. Data came from immunoSEQ multiplex PCR; TCRdb stores just in-frame clones and leaves some out. The sample contains some 170,000 clones, about 88% of which appear only once. Sample: peripheral blood. The receptors come from a woman of 80 years or more with acute or convalescent COVID-19.

The CDR3: CASSHAGSTDTQYF. CDR3 coding DNA: TGTGCCAGCAGCCATGCCGGGAGCACAGATACGCAGTATTTT. The chain is built from TRBV11-3 and TRBJ2-3; D is undetermined. CDR1 SGHNT and CDR2 YENEEA come from the germline V gene. V lost 5 bases and J 0 bases, leaving 9 bases between the germline ends. There are 14 residues in the CDR3.

V is TRBV7-2 and J is TRBJ2-3; TRBD2 matches at 7 bases. This CDR3 has 17 amino acids. Germline loops: CDR1 SGHTA, CDR2 FQGNSA. V gave up 5 bases and J gave up 6 bases; unmatched junction bases: 17. The CDR3 coding sequence is TGTGCCAGCAGCCCCCCGCCGGGGCGGGAGAGGGAGGATACGCAGTATTTT. Amino acids: CASSPPPGREREDTQYF.

The chain joins TRBV29-1 to TRBJ2-4; weak D call: TRBD1 (6 bases). In germline, CDR1 is SQVTM, CDR2 ANQGSEA. The germline V and J ends were trimmed by 4 bases and 3 bases, with 13 bases remaining between them. The CDR3 has 14 residues. CDR3 in amino acids: CSVALVGGKNIQYF. CDR3 bases: TGCAGCGTTGCTTTGGTAGGGGGCAAAAACATTCAGTACTTC.

The chain recombines TRBV7-8 with TRBJ1-1; TRBD1 might be the D (6 bases). Deletions cut 0 bases from V and 6 bases from J, with 8 bases between. Germline-derived CDR1 and CDR2 are SGHVS and FQNEAQ. The CDR3 covers 13 residues. The CDR3 coding sequence is TGTGCCAGCAGCTTAGCAGGGGGAGCTGAAGCTTTCTTT. It is translated as CASSLAGGAEAFF.

The chain is built from TRBV7-2 and TRBJ1-1, with D hard to call. The V end was cut by 5 bases, the J end by 8 bases, with 18 bases between. The length of the CDR3 is 14 residues. CDR1 is SGHTA and CDR2 is FQGNSA in the germline V gene. DNA of the CDR3: TGTGCCAGCAGCCACTATTATTATCGGGTCGAAGCTTTCTTT. It encodes CASSHYYYRVEAFF.

The chain joins TRBV7-2 to TRBJ2-1, with a tentative D call TRBD1 (6 bases). V lost 4 bases, J lost 10 bases, and 14 bases lay in between. This CDR3 has 13 amino acids. Germline values: CDR1 SGHTA, CDR2 FQGNSA. The DNA of the CDR3 is TGTGCCAGCAGCTCAGACAGGAGTCGGGAGCAGTTCTTC. Translated: CASSSDRSREQFF.

This chain uses TRBV29-1 with TRBJ2-1; TRBD2 matches 7 bases. V was pared by 3 bases and J by 6 bases, with 8 bases of the junction left unmatched. The CDR3 runs to 14 residues. The germline gives CDR1 SQVTM, CDR2 ANQGSEA. The CDR3 bases are TGCAGCGTTGAGGGCGGGAGAGGACCCAATGAGCAGTTCTTC. This translates into CSVEGGRGPNEQFF.

The chain combines TRBV25-1 with TRBJ1-6, with 11 bases aligning to TRBD1. The CDR3 is 14 residues long. The junction had 2 bases not matched to a gene; V was cut back by 6 bases and J by 7 bases. CDR1 and CDR2 from the germline V gene are MGHDK and SYGVNS. The CDR3 loop is CASRGTGGNSPLHF. In nucleotides, the CDR3 is TGTGCCAGCAGAGGGACAGGGGGGAATTCACCCCTCCACTTT.

This chain uses TRBV5-1 with TRBJ2-1; a possible D gene is TRBD2 (7 bases). Between the trimmed V and J ends, which lost 5 bases and 6 bases, there was a span of 12 bases. CDR3 length: 13 residues. Germline-derived CDR1 and CDR2 are SGHRS and YFSETQ. For the CDR3, the DNA is TGCGCCAGCAGGTGGGAGGGGGGCAATGAGCAGTTCTTC. Protein product: CASRWEGGNEQFF.

The chain couples TRBV12-3 or TRBV12-4 to TRBJ2-7, with 10 bases that match TRBD1. The V and J ends lost 4 bases and 6 bases, in that order; junction bases with no gene match: 0. CDR3 length equals 12 residues. The DNA for the CDR3 is TGTGCCAGCAGTTGGACAGGGGGCGAGCAGTACTTC. This translates into CASSWTGGEQYF.

This clone showed up just a few times. The gene calls are TRBV7-3 and TRBJ1-1; 10 nucleotides agree with TRBD1. CDR3 length: 16 residues. The V gene end was trimmed by 1 base and the J gene end by 4 bases; junction bases not matched to a gene: 6. CDR1 and CDR2 from the germline V gene are SGHTA and FQGTGA. CDR3 bases: TGTGCCAGCAGCTTAATTCCCGGGACAGGGGCCACTGAAGCTTTCTTT. It is translated as CASSLIPGTGATEAFF.

This chain's CDR3 is CASGLSGQGVPGADTQYF. DNA of the CDR3: TGTGCTAGTGGTTTGTCGGGACAGGGGGTCCCGGGGGCAGATACGCAGTATTTT. This chain links TRBV12-5 with TRBJ2-3; TRBD1 aligns across 11 bases. With 2 bases clipped from V and 4 bases from J, the junction kept 11 bases outside the gene matches. CDR1 is LGHNT, CDR2 FRNRAP, per germline. The CDR3 length is 18 residues.

The chain employs TRBV9 and TRBJ2-3; 11 nucleotides align to TRBD2. Germline V gene data show CDR1 as SGDLS and CDR2 as YYNGEE. V dropped 0 bases and J dropped 3; count of bases not matched to a gene: 3. This CDR3 spans 16 amino acids. The DNA for the CDR3 is TGTGCCAGCAGCGTAGCACTAGCGGGAGTGACAGATACGCAGTATTTT. Its protein is CASSVALAGVTDTQYF.

The chain combines TRBV7-2 with TRBJ2-7, with D possibly matching TRBD2 (7 bases). The CDR3 extends over 15 amino acids. Germline CDR1 SGHTA, CDR2 FQGNSA. Trimming cost V 2 bases and J 4 bases, with 15 bases left between them. The chain's CDR3 is CASSLSRGGPYEQYF. The CDR3 nucleotides are TGTGCCAGCAGCTTAAGTAGGGGGGGGCCTTACGAGCAGTACTTC.

The chain recombines TRBV18 with TRBJ2-2; 7 nucleotides align to TRBD1. CDR3 length: 19 amino acids. V gave up 8 bases and J gave up 0 bases; unmatched junction bases: 18. The germline CDR1 and CDR2 sequences are KGHSH and LQKENI. The CDR3 DNA is TGTGCCAGCCCTACCTATACTTTGGGACAGCCAGCGAACACCGGGGAGCTGTTTTTT. It is translated as CASPTYTLGQPANTGELFF.

J is TRBJ2-7 and V is TRBV28; D is possibly TRBD1 (5 bases). CDR1 and CDR2 (germline): MDHEN, SYDVKM. The CDR3 runs to 18 residues. The germline V and J ends were trimmed by 7 bases and 2 bases, with 27 bases remaining between them. CDR3 protein: CASTALVSVQGRAYEQYF. CDR3 DNA: TGTGCCAGCACCGCCTTAGTATCGGTCCAGGGCCGGGCCTACGAGCAGTACTTC.

V is TRBV5-1 and J is TRBJ2-1, with D possibly TRBD2 on 6 matching bases. V lost 0 bases and J 0 bases, leaving 13 bases between the germline ends. The CDR3 consists of 17 residues. Per germline, CDR1 SGHRS and CDR2 YFSETQ. The CDR3 coding sequence is TGCGCCAGCAGCTTGGAGGTAGCGGAAAGCTCCTACAATGAGCAGTTCTTC. This codes for CASSLEVAESSYNEQFF.

The gene calls are TRBV6-1 and TRBJ2-1; the match to TRBD2 covers 10 bases. Trimming removed 4 bases from V and 5 bases from J; junction bases left unmatched: 11. Germline V gene lookup returns CDR1 MNHNS and CDR2 SASEGT. The CDR3 is made up of 17 amino acids. Written as DNA, the CDR3 is TGTGCCAGCAGTGGAACTGGGAGGACTAGCGGACACAATGAGCAGTTCTTC. Amino acids: CASSGTGRTSGHNEQFF.

This chain connects TRBV6-5 to TRBJ1-2; 8 bases fit TRBD1. This CDR3 is 13 amino acids long. CDR1 is MNHEY, CDR2 SVGAGI, per germline. The trim removed 3 bases at V and 4 bases at J, leaving 1 base unmatched. Here the CDR3 DNA reads TGTGCCAGCAGTTATACAGGGGGCTATGGCTACACCTTC. It codes for CASSYTGGYGYTF.

The chain has TRBV7-2 and TRBJ1-1, with D unclear. CDR3 length equals 14 residues. Germline CDR1 reads SGHTA; CDR2 reads FQGNSA. Trimming left V 3 bases short and J 5 bases short, with 13 bases between. The DNA of the CDR3 is TGTGCCAGCAGCTTCGGGGATCATAGGACTGAAGCTTTCTTT. This sequence encodes CASSFGDHRTEAFF.

This chain joins TRBV28 and TRBJ2-7, with 7 bases that match TRBD2. CDR1 is MDHEN, CDR2 SYDVKM, per germline. V shed 2 bases, J shed 3 bases, and the junction held 4 bases outside the gene matches. The CDR3 loop spans 14 amino acids. DNA of the CDR3: TGTGCCAGCAGTTTAGCGGGAGTGGTCTACGAGCAGTACTTC. This translates into CASSLAGVVYEQYF. Filled out from reference TRBV28 and TRBJ2-7, the complete variable domain reads DVKVTQSSRYLVKRTGEKVFLECVQDMDHENMFWYRQDPGLGLRLIYFSYDVKMKEKGDIPEGYSVSREKKERFSLILESASTNQTSMYLCASSLAGVVYEQYFGPGTRLTVT.

The V and J genes are TRBV5-1 and TRBJ1-6; TRBD1 aligns across 8 bases. This CDR3 spans 16 amino acids. In germline, CDR1 is SGHRS, CDR2 YFSETQ. V was pared by 2 bases and J by 6 bases, with 7 bases of the junction left unmatched. For the CDR3, the DNA is TGCGCCAGCAGCTTCCTGATGACAGGGGCTAATTCACCCCTCCACTTT. As protein: CASSFLMTGANSPLHF. The entire variable domain, with the rest obtained from reference TRBV5-1 and TRBJ1-6, is as follows: KAGVTQTPRYLIKTRGQQVTLSCSPISGHRSVSWYQQTPGQGLQFLFEYFSETQRNKGNFPGRFSGRQFSNSRSEMNVSTLELGDSALYLCASSFLMTGANSPLHFGNGTRLTVT.

The gene calls are TRBV3-1 (or the pseudogene TRBV3-2) and TRBJ1-2, with 7 bases identical to TRBD1. The germline CDR1 and CDR2 sequences are LGHDT and YNNKEL (reference sequence). CDR3 length: 15 amino acids. The trim removed 0 bases at V and 4 bases at J, leaving 5 bases unmatched. The CDR3 sequence is CASSQDQTGSYGYTF. The CDR3 DNA reads TGTGCCAGCAGCCAAGATCAGACAGGGAGCTATGGCTACACCTTC.